The clone carrying this T cell receptor beta chain came up a few times. The data were taken from a study of blood T cell repertoires in COVID-19. Original methodology: Reference gene primers were amplified, and this amplification served to estimate nucleated cell counts. Sequencing used immunoSEQ multiplex PCR; TCRdb keeps in-frame clones, though not all of them. V, J and clone size were drawn from that table, and D and trimming were deduced from the DNA. Of approximately 160,000 clones listed, just under 85% are singletons. CDR3 length: 19 amino acids. The germline V and J ends were trimmed by 3 bases and 0 bases, with 21 bases remaining between them. Looked up from germline, CDR1 is SGHVS and CDR2 is FQNEAQ.

The sequence was obtained from a man aged 35 to 55 who had recovered from COVID-19. Material: peripheral blood. The chain couples TRBV7-8 to TRBJ1-5; D might be TRBD1 (5 bases). The DNA for the CDR3 is TGTGCCAGCAGCTTCCTTAATTCCAGACAGTCCTATAGCAATCAGCCCCAGCATTTT. Translated, it gives CASSFLNSRQSYSNQPQHF.